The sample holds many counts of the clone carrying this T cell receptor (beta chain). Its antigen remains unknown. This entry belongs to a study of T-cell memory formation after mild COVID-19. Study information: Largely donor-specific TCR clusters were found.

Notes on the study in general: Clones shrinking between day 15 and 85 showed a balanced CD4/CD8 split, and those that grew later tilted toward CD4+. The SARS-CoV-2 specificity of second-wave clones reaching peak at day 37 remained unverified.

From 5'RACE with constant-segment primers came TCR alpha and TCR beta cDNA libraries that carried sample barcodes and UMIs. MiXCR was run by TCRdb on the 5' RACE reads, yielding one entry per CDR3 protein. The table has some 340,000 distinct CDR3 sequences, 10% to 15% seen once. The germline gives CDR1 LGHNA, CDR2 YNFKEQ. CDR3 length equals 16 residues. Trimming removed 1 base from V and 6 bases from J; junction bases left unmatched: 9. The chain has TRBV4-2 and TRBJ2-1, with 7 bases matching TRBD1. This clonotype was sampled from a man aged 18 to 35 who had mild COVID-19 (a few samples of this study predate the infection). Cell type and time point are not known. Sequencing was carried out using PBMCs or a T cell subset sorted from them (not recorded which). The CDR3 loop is CASSQGSLRGTNEQFF. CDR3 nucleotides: TGTGCCAGCAGCCAAGGATCCCTCAGGGGGACCAATGAGCAGTTCTTC.